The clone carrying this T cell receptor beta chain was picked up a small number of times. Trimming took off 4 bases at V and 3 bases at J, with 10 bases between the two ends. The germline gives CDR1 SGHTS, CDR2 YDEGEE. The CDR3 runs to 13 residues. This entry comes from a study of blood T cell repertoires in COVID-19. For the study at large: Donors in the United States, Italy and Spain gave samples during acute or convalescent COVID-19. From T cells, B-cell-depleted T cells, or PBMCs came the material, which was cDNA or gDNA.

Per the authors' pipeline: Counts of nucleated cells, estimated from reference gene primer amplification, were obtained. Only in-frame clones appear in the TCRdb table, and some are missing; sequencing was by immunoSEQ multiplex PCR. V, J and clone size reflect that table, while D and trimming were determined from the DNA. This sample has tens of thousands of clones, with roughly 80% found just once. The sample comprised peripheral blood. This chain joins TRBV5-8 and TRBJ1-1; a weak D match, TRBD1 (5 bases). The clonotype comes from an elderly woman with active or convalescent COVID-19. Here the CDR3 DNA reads TGTGCCAGCAGCGTCAGGGCGGACACTGAAGCTTTCTTT. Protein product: CASSVRADTEAFF.